Shown below are 18 T cell receptor beta chains from a single sample sequenced in a study of blood T cell repertoires in COVID-19 (TCRdb year 2020). Receptor libraries were prepared by the immunoSEQ multiplex PCR assay. TCRdb mirrors the immuneACCESS table, restricted to in-frame sequences. Some clones are absent from its copies; in checked studies, under half trace to an unresolved V gene, and the reason for the others is unknown. The sample profile shows fewer than 200,000 clones; around 90% of them were found once. The ten most abundant clones make up around 9.5% of the sample. The sample consisted of PBMCs or T cells enriched from blood (not recorded which). The receptors originated from a woman aged 18-29 years who had recovered from COVID-19.

The chain joins TRBV11-3 to TRBJ2-5; 10 bases are a match to TRBD2. CDR3 length: 18 amino acids. V dropped 5 bases and J dropped 5; count of bases not matched to a gene: 17. Germline CDR1 reads SGHNT; CDR2 reads YENEEA. The CDR3 here is CASSQRTSGDPRAETQYF. In DNA form, the CDR3 reads TGTGCCAGCAGCCAGCGGACTAGCGGCGATCCAAGAGCGGAGACCCAGTACTTC.

The V call is TRBV5-6, the J call TRBJ1-1, with D tentatively TRBD1 (6 bases). The CDR3 length is 14 residues. Germline CDR1 SGHDT, CDR2 YYEEEE. Trimming removed 5 bases from V and 5 bases from J, with 16 bases in between. The CDR3 sequence is CASSPQGRSTEAFF. The CDR3 DNA reads TGTGCCAGCAGTCCCCAGGGGCGGTCGACTGAAGCTTTCTTT.

The chain couples TRBV27 to TRBJ1-2, with 9 bases aligning to TRBD1. The CDR3 consists of 15 residues. Germline V gene sequence: CDR1 MNHEY, CDR2 SMNVEV (reference sequence). With V trimmed by 2 bases and J by 8 bases, 9 bases remained unmatched. Here the CDR3 reads CASSLIPGQGGGYTF. CDR3 coding DNA: TGTGCCAGCAGTTTAATTCCGGGACAGGGAGGCGGCTACACCTTC.

This clone has only one observation. The genes are TRBV28 and TRBJ2-1, with TRBD1 matching 8 bases. This CDR3 is 14 amino acids long. The germline V gene encodes CDR1 MDHEN and CDR2 SYDVKM. Trimming at V came to 7 bases and at J to 6 bases, leaving 8 bases not matched to a gene. Here the CDR3 DNA reads TGTGCCAGCAATACCCAGGGGGCAGGCAATGAGCAGTTCTTC. This gives the protein CASNTQGAGNEQFF. The variable domain in full, completed from reference TRBV28 and TRBJ2-1, reads DVKVTQSSRYLVKRTGEKVFLECVQDMDHENMFWYRQDPGLGLRLIYFSYDVKMKEKGDIPEGYSVSREKKERFSLILESASTNQTSMYLCASNTQGAGNEQFFGPGTRLTVL.

V is TRBV7-3 and J is TRBJ2-2, with TRBD2 as a possible D gene (5 bases). Germline loops: CDR1 SGHTA, CDR2 FQGTGA. The CDR3 loop spans 18 amino acids. Trimming shortened V by 2 bases and J by 1 base, and 17 bases separated the two germline ends. Here the CDR3 reads CASSLPAGGVKNTGELFF. CDR3 in DNA: TGTGCCAGCAGCTTACCGGCTGGAGGCGTAAAGAACACCGGGGAGCTGTTTTTT.

The gene calls are TRBV19 and TRBJ2-5; TRBD2 matches 9 bases. Germline loops: CDR1 LNHDA, CDR2 SQIVND (reference sequence). The CDR3 loop spans 15 amino acids. V was clipped by 6 bases and J by 5 bases; unmatched bases: 10. DNA of the CDR3: TGTGCCAGTAGCCTCGGGACTAGCATATGGGAGACCCAGTACTTC. Translated: CASSLGTSIWETQYF.

The chain combines TRBV9 with TRBJ2-2, with 8 nucleotides matching TRBD2. Germline assignment: CDR1 SGDLS and CDR2 YYNGEE. V was clipped by 3 bases and J by 2 bases; unmatched bases: 12. The CDR3 loop spans 18 amino acids. The CDR3: CASSDTLTSELNTGELFF. The CDR3 bases are TGTGCCAGCAGCGACACCCTGACTAGCGAGCTTAACACCGGGGAGCTGTTTTTT.

This rearrangement joins TRBV18 to TRBJ1-1; TRBD1 agrees at 7 bases. The germline gives CDR1 KGHSH, CDR2 LQKENI. The CDR3 spans 15 residues. Unmatched junction bases numbered 7, after V lost 1 base and J lost 5 bases. CDR3 region: CASSPLERGLTEAFF. Written as DNA, the CDR3 is TGTGCCAGCTCACCACTAGAAAGGGGGCTTACTGAAGCTTTCTTT.

Written as DNA, the CDR3 is TGTGCCTGGAGCGTAGCGGAGATGAACACCGGGGAGCTGTTTTTT. It is translated as CAWSVAEMNTGELFF. V and J are TRBV30 and TRBJ2-2, with a weak D call TRBD2 (6 bases). CDR3 length equals 15 residues. V lost 3 bases to trimming and J lost 1 base, with 12 bases between them. In germline, CDR1 is GTSNPN, CDR2 SVGIG (reference sequence). The entire variable domain, with the rest obtained from reference TRBV30 and TRBJ2-2, is as follows: SQTIHQWPATLVQPVGSPLSLECTVEGTSNPNLYWYRQAAGRGLQLLFYSVGIGQISSEVPQNLSASRPQDRQFILSSKKLLLSDSGFYLCAWSVAEMNTGELFFGEGSRLTVL.

The V gene is TRBV19, the J gene TRBJ1-4; D not certain. There are 15 residues in the CDR3. The germline gives CDR1 LNHDA, CDR2 SQIVND (reference sequence). Trimming removed 1 base from V and 7 bases from J, with 13 bases in between. The CDR3, as DNA: TGTGCCAGTAGTATAGTTGGTCCAGGTTCTGAAAAACTGTTTTTT. Translating gives CASSIVGPGSEKLFF.

This clone came up once. The J gene is TRBJ2-7, the V gene TRBV4-1, with 9 bases matching TRBD1. CDR3 size: 16 residues. The germline V gene has CDR1 MGHRA and CDR2 YSYEKL. The V segment lost 2 bases and the J segment 5 bases; nucleotides outside the gene matches: 10. CDR3 region: CASSQLTGGGVHEQYF. The CDR3 bases are TGCGCCAGCAGCCAATTAACAGGGGGCGGGGTCCACGAGCAGTACTTC.

V is TRBV18 and J is TRBJ1-1, with 7 bases that match TRBD1. The CDR3 spans 12 residues. Germline CDR1 KGHSH, CDR2 LQKENI. V was pared by 5 bases and J by 4 bases, with 1 base of the junction left unmatched. CDR3 loop: CASSSGGTEAFF. The CDR3 DNA follows: TGTGCCAGCTCATCAGGGGGCACTGAAGCTTTCTTT.

This sequence joins TRBV28 and TRBJ2-3; TRBD2 aligns across 8 bases. The CDR3 covers 16 residues. Germline loops: CDR1 MDHEN, CDR2 SYDVKM. With V trimmed by 4 bases and J by 4 bases, 10 bases remained unmatched. CDR3 protein: CASSSRTSLYPDTQYF. The DNA of the CDR3 is TGTGCCAGCAGTTCAAGGACTAGCCTTTATCCAGATACGCAGTATTTT. Filled out from reference TRBV28 and TRBJ2-3, the complete variable domain reads DVKVTQSSRYLVKRTGEKVFLECVQDMDHENMFWYRQDPGLGLRLIYFSYDVKMKEKGDIPEGYSVSREKKERFSLILESASTNQTSMYLCASSSRTSLYPDTQYFGPGTRLTVL.

This clone came up once. This chain joins TRBV4-2 and TRBJ2-1; D is undetermined. CDR1 LGHNA and CDR2 YNFKEQ come from the germline V gene. The CDR3 loop spans 14 amino acids. V dropped 3 bases and J dropped 6 bases, with 12 bases sitting between them. The CDR3 reads CASSHNLGGNEQFF. CDR3 in DNA: TGTGCCAGCAGCCACAACCTAGGCGGCAATGAGCAGTTCTTC.

The chain carries TRBV28 and TRBJ1-2, with D possibly matching TRBD1 (5 bases). CDR3 size: 13 residues. Trimming left V 7 bases short and J 6 bases short, with 15 bases between. CDR1 and CDR2 from the germline V gene are MDHEN and SYDVKM. The CDR3 loop reads CASTWGGAHGYTF. The CDR3 bases are TGTGCCAGCACTTGGGGTGGGGCGCATGGCTACACCTTC.

The chain has TRBV3-1 (or the pseudogene TRBV3-2) and TRBJ2-1, with D perhaps TRBD2 (5 bases). The germline V gene has CDR1 LGHDT and CDR2 YNNKEL (reference sequence). Trimming shortened V by 5 bases and J by 9 bases, and 14 bases separated the two germline ends. This CDR3 has 13 residues. The CDR3 reads CASSGGLVGEQFF. As DNA, the CDR3 is TGTGCCAGCAGCGGCGGGCTAGTTGGTGAGCAGTTCTTC.

This chain uses TRBV2 with TRBJ2-2; 8 nucleotides match TRBD2. The length of the CDR3 is 17 residues. V lost 7 bases, J lost 6 bases, and 16 bases stayed unmatched. Germline values: CDR1 SNHLY, CDR2 FYNNEI. The CDR3: CASTYVGVAGSPGELFF. The CDR3 DNA is TGTGCCAGCACCTACGTGGGAGTAGCGGGATCCCCCGGGGAGCTGTTTTTT.

The genes are TRBV7-9 and TRBJ1-4, with 8 bases identical to TRBD1. In germline, CDR1 is SEHNR, CDR2 FQNEAQ (reference sequence). V lost 2 bases to trimming and J lost 7 bases; unmatched junction nucleotides: 6. CDR3 length: 15 amino acids. The CDR3 bases are TGTGCCAGCAGCTTACGGACAGGGAATGTTGAAAAACTGTTTTTT. Amino acid sequence: CASSLRTGNVEKLFF.